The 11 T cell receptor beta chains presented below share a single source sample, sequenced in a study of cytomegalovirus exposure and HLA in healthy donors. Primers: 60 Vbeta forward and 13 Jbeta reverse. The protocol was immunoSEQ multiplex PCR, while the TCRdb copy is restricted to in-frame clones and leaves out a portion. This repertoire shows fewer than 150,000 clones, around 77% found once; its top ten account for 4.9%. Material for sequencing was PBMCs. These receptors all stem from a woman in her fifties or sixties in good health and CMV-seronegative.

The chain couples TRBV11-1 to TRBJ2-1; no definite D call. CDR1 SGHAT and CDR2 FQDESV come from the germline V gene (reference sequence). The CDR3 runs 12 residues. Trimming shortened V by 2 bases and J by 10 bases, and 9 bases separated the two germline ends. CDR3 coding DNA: TGTGCCAGCAGCTTAAAGCGTACAGAGCAGTTCTTC. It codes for CASSLKRTEQFF.

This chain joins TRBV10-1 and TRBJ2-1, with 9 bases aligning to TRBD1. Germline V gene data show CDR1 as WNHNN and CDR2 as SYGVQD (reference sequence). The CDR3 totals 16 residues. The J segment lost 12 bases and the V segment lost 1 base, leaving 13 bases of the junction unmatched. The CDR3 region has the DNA TGCGCCAGCAGTGAGTTTCCGGGACAGGGCCTAGAGGGGCAGTTCTTC. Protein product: CASSEFPGQGLEGQFF.

CDR3 sequence: CASSWTGGQNTEAFF. The DNA of the CDR3 is TGTGCCAGCAGCTGGACAGGGGGTCAAAACACTGAAGCTTTCTTT. V is TRBV7-2 and J is TRBJ1-1; TRBD1 matches at 10 bases. The V gene end was trimmed by 4 bases and the J gene end by 2 bases; junction bases not matched to a gene: 4. CDR1 is SGHTA, CDR2 FQGNSA, per germline. The CDR3 contains 15 residues.

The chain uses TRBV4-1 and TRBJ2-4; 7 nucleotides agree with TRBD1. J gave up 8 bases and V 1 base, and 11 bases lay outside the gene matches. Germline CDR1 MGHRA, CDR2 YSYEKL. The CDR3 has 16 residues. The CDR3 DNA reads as TGCGCCAGCAGCCAAGTGGGACAGAAAAAACCTGACATTCAGTACTTC. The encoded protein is CASSQVGQKKPDIQYF.

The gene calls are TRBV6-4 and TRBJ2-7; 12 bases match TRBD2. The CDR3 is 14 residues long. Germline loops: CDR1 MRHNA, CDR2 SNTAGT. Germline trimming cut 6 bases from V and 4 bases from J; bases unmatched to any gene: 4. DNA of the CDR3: TGTGCCAGCAGCCGGACTAGCGGGGATTACGAGCAGTACTTC. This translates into CASSRTSGDYEQYF.

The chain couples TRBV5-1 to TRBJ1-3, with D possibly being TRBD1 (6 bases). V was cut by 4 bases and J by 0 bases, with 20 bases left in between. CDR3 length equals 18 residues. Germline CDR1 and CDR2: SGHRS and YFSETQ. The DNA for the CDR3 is TGCGCCAGCAGCCCTACGGGGGGACAAACGAGCTCTGGAAACACCATATATTTT. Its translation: CASSPTGGQTSSGNTIYF. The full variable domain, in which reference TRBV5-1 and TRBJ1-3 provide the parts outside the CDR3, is KAGVTQTPRYLIKTRGQQVTLSCSPISGHRSVSWYQQTPGQGLQFLFEYFSETQRNKGNFPGRFSGRQFSNSRSEMNVSTLELGDSALYLCASSPTGGQTSSGNTIYFGEGSWLTVV.

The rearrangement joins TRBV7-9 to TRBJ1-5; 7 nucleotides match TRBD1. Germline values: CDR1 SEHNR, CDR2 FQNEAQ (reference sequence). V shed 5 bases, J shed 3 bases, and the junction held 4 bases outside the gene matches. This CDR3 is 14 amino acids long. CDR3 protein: CASSPGQYNQPQHF. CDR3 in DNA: TGTGCCAGCAGCCCGGGACAGTACAATCAGCCCCAGCATTTT.

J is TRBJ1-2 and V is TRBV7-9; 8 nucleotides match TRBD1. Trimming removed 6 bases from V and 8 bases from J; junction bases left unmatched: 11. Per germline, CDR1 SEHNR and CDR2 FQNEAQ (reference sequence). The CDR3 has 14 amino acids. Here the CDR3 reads CASRQDRGTVGYTF. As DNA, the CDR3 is TGTGCCAGCAGGCAAGACAGGGGAACCGTCGGCTACACCTTC.

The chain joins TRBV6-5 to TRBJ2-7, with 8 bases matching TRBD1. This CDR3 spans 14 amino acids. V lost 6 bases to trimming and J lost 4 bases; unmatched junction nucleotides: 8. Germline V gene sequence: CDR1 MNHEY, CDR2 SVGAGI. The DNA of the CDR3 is TGTGCCAGCAGGGAGACAGGGGAATGGTACGAGCAGTACTTC. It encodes CASRETGEWYEQYF.

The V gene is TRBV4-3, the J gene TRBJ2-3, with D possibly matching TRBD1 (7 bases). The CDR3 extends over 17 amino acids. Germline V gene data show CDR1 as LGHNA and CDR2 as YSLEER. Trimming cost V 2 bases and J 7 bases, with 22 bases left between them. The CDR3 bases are TGCGCCAGCAGCCAAATCCTTCCGGAGGGGGCCCAACATACGCAGTATTTT. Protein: CASSQILPEGAQHTQYF.

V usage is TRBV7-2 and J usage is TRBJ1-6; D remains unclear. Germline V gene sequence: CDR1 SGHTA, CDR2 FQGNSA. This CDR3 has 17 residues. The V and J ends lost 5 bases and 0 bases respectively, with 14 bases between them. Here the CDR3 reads CASSRTELYSYNSPLHF. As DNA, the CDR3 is TGTGCCAGCAGCCGAACAGAGTTGTACTCCTATAATTCACCCCTCCACTTT.